This TCR beta chain was documented in a study of OX40 agonist ivuxolimab in advanced cancers. The CDR3 loop spans 18 amino acids. Trimming took 0 bases from V and 1 from J; bases not matched to a gene: 7. The germline gives CDR1 SGHVS, CDR2 FQNEAQ. Data came from immunoSEQ multiplex PCR; TCRdb stores just in-frame clones and leaves some out. The sample lists 70,000 to 95,000 clones; 80% to 95% were seen once. Specimen: CD4+ or CD8+ T cells sorted from blood, collected in a trial of the OX40 agonist ivuxolimab. The TCR originated in an adult with an advanced solid tumor such as melanoma, head and neck, liver or kidney cancer. The chain uses TRBV7-8 and TRBJ2-1; 9 bases line up with TRBD2. CDR3 loop: CASSLARSSGNSYNEQFF. CDR3 bases: TGTGCCAGCAGCTTAGCGCGGTCTAGCGGGAATTCCTACAATGAGCAGTTCTTC. The full variable domain, rest sourced from reference TRBV7-8 and TRBJ2-1, is GAGVSQSPRYKVAKRGQDVALRCDPISGHVSLFWYQQALGQGPEFLTYFQNEAQLDKSGLPSDRFFAERPEGSVSTLKIQRTQQEDSAVYLCASSLARSSGNSYNEQFFGPGTRLTVL.